This TCR beta chain derives from a study of shared clonotypes between healthy human individuals. Caucasian adults living in Nashville, Tennessee, provided all samples. Subsets obtained from CD4+ cells comprised CD45RA+ naive and CD45RA-negative memory cells. This CDR3 is built from 10 residues. The V gene's germline CDR1 is SEHNR and CDR2 FQNEAQ (reference sequence). The V gene lost 5 bases and the J gene lost 15 bases, with 11 bases spanning the gap. Several immunoSEQ plates held equal portions of the genomic DNA taken from each subset. Method: immunoSEQ multiplex PCR; TCRdb's copy keeps in-frame clones and lacks some. The data show roughly 2.6 million clones, more than 80% seen once. Whole-study findings and limits: Since donors were few, the genetic and exposure-history diversity represented was limited.

To note about this clone: Its antigen is not known.

V gene TRBV7-9 combines with J gene TRBJ2-1; maybe TRBD2 (6 bases). The clonotype originates from a man between 18 and 35 years old in good health. The specimen was naive CD4+ T cells sorted from blood. Subset in this sample: CD45RA+ positively selected. The CDR3 DNA reads as TGTGCCAGCAGCCCGATCGGGGGGTTCTTC. Its translation is CASSPIGGFF. Supplemented by reference TRBV7-9 and TRBJ2-1, the full variable domain reads DTGVSQNPRHKITKRGQNVTFRCDPISEHNRLYWYRQTLGQGPEFLTYFQNEAQLEKSRLLSDRFSAERPKGSFSTLEIQRTEQGDSAMYLCASSPIGGFFGPGTRLTVL.